This T cell receptor (beta chain) was identified during a study of T cells in localized non-small cell lung cancer. Findings and limits, study-wide: Uninvolved adjacent lung had more T cell clonality than any other tissue, topping tumor.

V was pared by 4 bases and J by 1 base, with 3 bases of the junction left unmatched. CDR3 length: 14 amino acids. Germline V CDR1 and CDR2: ENHRY, SYGVKD. Sequencing was performed with immunoSEQ multiplex PCR; in TCRdb, only in-frame clones are kept and a portion is missing. The table includes fewer than 35,000 clones, around nine tenths detected once. Comments on this clone: Its antigen is not known.

The J gene is TRBJ2-5, the V gene TRBV10-3; 7 nucleotides agree with TRBD2. This receptor was identified in a female donor aged 60 or older with stage I lung adenocarcinoma. The sequenced sample was peripheral blood, obtained before any cancer treatment. CDR3 loop: CAISGGTTQETQYF. DNA of the CDR3: TGTGCCATCAGTGGAGGGACTACCCAAGAGACCCAGTACTTC.